This T cell receptor beta chain was obtained from a study of response to subunit inactivated influenza vaccine. Study-wide points: Authors proposed each seasonal influenza vaccination draws in few new T cells.

MiXCR was run by TCRdb on the RT-PCR reads, yielding one entry per CDR3 protein. The data show hundreds of thousands of distinct CDR3 sequences, with 15% to 19% seen just once and 9.5% to 13% held by the top ten. This clonotype turned up a few times. Its antigen remains unknown. Germline-derived CDR1 and CDR2 are WSHSY and SAAADI. The CDR3 runs 17 residues. The ends were cut back, 3 bases at V and 0 bases at J, with 15 bases in the middle. V gene TRBV10-2 combines with J gene TRBJ2-4; D is undetermined. Sequenced here: PBMCs from blood, sampled 11 to 12 days after vaccination. The sequence came from a man aged 45 to 65 who received an inactivated influenza vaccine. CDR3 amino acids: CASSDTAAILAKNIQYF. CDR3 DNA sequence: TGCGCCAGCAGTGATACCGCGGCGATTTTAGCCAAAAACATTCAGTACTTC.